This T cell receptor beta chain was obtained from a study of graft-versus-host responses after intestinal transplantation. Study at large: Recipients uniformly received anti-thymocyte globulin induction, followed by tacrolimus and steroids for 3 to 4 years.

Clones were read by immunoSEQ multiplex PCR, and TCRdb kept only the in-frame ones, dropping some. The sample comprises about 100,000 clones, roughly 87% of which are singletons, and about 0.75% rests with the top ten. Points on this clone: Its antigen remains unidentified.

This TCR was recovered from a human donor who was the organ donor for an intestinal transplant. The material sequenced was unstimulated CD4+ T cells sorted from spleen or lymph node cells, taken before transplant.

CDR3: CASSLVRSGNTDTQYF. In DNA, the CDR3 is TGCGCCAGCAGCTTGGTAAGGAGCGGGAACACAGATACGCAGTATTTT. V usage is TRBV5-1 and J usage is TRBJ2-3, with 7 bases fitting TRBD2. V was pared by 0 bases and J by 2 bases, with 6 bases of the junction left unmatched. CDR1 and CDR2 from the germline V gene are SGHRS and YFSETQ. The CDR3 is 16 residues long.